The next 3 T cell receptor beta chains were all read from a single sample in a study of blood T cell repertoires in COVID-19 (TCRdb year 2020). To prepare the library, the immunoSEQ multiplex PCR assay was applied. TCRdb's version of the immuneACCESS table is confined to in-frame rearrangements and falls short of the full clone set. An unresolved V gene accounts for under half of the shortfall where checked; the remainder is of unknown origin. In all, the sample holds around 200,000 clones, and more than 75% of those were seen once. Of the sample, just under 0.9% falls within the top ten clones. Material: peripheral blood. These receptors originate from a woman younger than 30 who had recovered from COVID-19.

The rearrangement uses TRBV5-1 and TRBJ1-4; TRBD1 might be the D (6 bases). The CDR3 sequence is 16 residues long. The V end lost 4 bases, the J end lost 4 bases, and 17 bases lay between the germline ends. CDR1 SGHRS and CDR2 YFSETQ come from the germline V gene. The CDR3 is CASSPTDRNYNEKLFF. Here the CDR3 DNA reads TGCGCCAGCAGCCCGACCGACAGGAATTATAATGAAAAACTGTTTTTT. Full variable domain (remainder filled in from reference TRBV5-1 and TRBJ1-4): KAGVTQTPRYLIKTRGQQVTLSCSPISGHRSVSWYQQTPGQGLQFLFEYFSETQRNKGNFPGRFSGRQFSNSRSEMNVSTLELGDSALYLCASSPTDRNYNEKLFFGSGTQLSVL.

The chain carries TRBV15 and TRBJ1-2; D ambiguous. V gave up 5 bases and J gave up 3 bases, with 10 bases separating them. This CDR3 has 13 residues. Germline CDR1 is LNHNV and CDR2 is YYDKDF (reference sequence). The CDR3 nucleotides are TGTGCCACCAGCCAGAAAAATGACTATGGCTACACCTTC. Its translation: CATSQKNDYGYTF.

This chain joins TRBV19 and TRBJ1-1; no definite D call. Trimming pared 0 bases from V and 1 base from J, leaving 6 bases between. There are 14 residues in the CDR3. CDR1 and CDR2 (germline): LNHDA, SQIVND (reference sequence). In DNA, the CDR3 is TGTGCCAGTAGTATAGATCGGTGGAACACTGAAGCTTTCTTT. Its protein product is CASSIDRWNTEAFF.